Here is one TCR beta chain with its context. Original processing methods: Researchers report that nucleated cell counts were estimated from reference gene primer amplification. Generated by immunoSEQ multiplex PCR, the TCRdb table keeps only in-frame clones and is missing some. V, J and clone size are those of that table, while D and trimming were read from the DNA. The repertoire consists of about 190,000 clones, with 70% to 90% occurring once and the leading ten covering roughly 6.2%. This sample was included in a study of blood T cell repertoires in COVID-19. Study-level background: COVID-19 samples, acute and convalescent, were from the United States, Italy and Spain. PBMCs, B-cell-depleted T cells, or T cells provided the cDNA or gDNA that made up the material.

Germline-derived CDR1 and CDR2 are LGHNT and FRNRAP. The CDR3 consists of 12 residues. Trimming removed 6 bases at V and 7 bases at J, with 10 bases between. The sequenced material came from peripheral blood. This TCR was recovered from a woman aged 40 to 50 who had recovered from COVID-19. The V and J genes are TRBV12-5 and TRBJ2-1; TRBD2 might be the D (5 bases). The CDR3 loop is CASGHRGNEQFF. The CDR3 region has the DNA TGTGCTAGTGGCCACCGAGGGAATGAGCAGTTCTTC. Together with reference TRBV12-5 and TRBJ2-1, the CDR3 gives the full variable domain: DARVTQTPRHKVTEMGQEVTMRCQPILGHNTVFWYRQTMMQGLELLAYFRNRAPLDDSGMPKDRFSAEMPDATLATLKIQPSEPRDSAVYFCASGHRGNEQFFGPGTRLTVL.